Following are 9 T cell receptor beta chains from one sample sequenced in a study of blood T cell repertoires in COVID-19. Sequencing was performed with immunoSEQ multiplex PCR; in TCRdb, only in-frame clones are kept and a portion is missing. The sample lists around 200,000 clones, 70% to 80% occurring once. Material: peripheral blood. The receptors here all came from a woman aged 40 to 55 with COVID-19, enrolled during active disease.

This clone was detected only once. The genes are TRBV6-5 and TRBJ2-1, with TRBD2 matching 9 bases. After removal of 8 bases from V and 9 bases from J, the junction contained 8 bases not matched to a gene. CDR3 length: 13 residues. Germline loops: CDR1 MNHEY, CDR2 SVGAGI. The CDR3: CASEIAGVSEQFF. DNA for the CDR3: TGTGCCAGCGAAATAGCGGGGGTGAGTGAGCAGTTCTTC.

The chain combines TRBV19 with TRBJ2-5; 9 nucleotides match TRBD2. Unmatched junction bases numbered 12, after V lost 8 bases and J lost 5 bases. The CDR3 sequence is 15 residues long. CDR1 is LNHDA and CDR2 is SQIVND in the germline V gene (reference sequence). The CDR3 nucleotides are TGTGCCAGTGGTGTCGGCGGGAGGGCCGGGGAGACCCAGTACTTC. This codes for CASGVGGRAGETQYF.

This clone was seen only a few times. The chain uses TRBV24-1 and TRBJ2-7; no firm D call. Per germline, CDR1 KGHDR and CDR2 SFDVKD. V lost 11 bases to trimming and J lost 1 base, with 2 bases between them. The CDR3 is made up of 9 amino acids. CDR3 sequence: CAISYEQYF. The CDR3 DNA reads TGTGCCATATCCTACGAGCAGTACTTC.

The chain is built from TRBV10-3 and TRBJ2-3; 14 bases are a match to TRBD2. The V segment lost 4 bases and the J segment 4 bases; nucleotides outside the gene matches: 13. The CDR3 extends over 19 amino acids. The V gene's germline CDR1 is ENHRY and CDR2 SYGVKD. CDR3 sequence: CAISAGSGGLAGVPDTQYF. The CDR3 region has the DNA TGTGCCATCAGTGCAGGTAGCGGGGGACTAGCGGGAGTTCCAGATACGCAGTATTTT.

The chain employs TRBV5-8 and TRBJ2-2; TRBD1 agrees at 7 bases. CDR1 is SGHTS, CDR2 YDEGEE, per germline. The CDR3 has 14 amino acids. The V segment lost 4 bases and the J segment 1 base; nucleotides outside the gene matches: 1. CDR3 nucleotide sequence: TGTGCCAGCAGCCGACAGGGGAACACCGGGGAGCTGTTTTTT. Its protein product is CASSRQGNTGELFF.

The chain combines TRBV5-5 with TRBJ1-3; D is unclear. The germline CDR1 and CDR2 sequences are SGHKS and YYEKEE (reference sequence). This CDR3 comprises 12 residues. V was shortened by 1 base and J by 4 bases, with 3 bases between the two germline ends. The CDR3 region has the DNA TGTGCCAGCAGCTTGTCGGGAAACACCATATATTTT. Protein: CASSLSGNTIYF.

This chain joins TRBV27 and TRBJ2-1; 10 bases line up with TRBD1. The CDR3 extends over 14 amino acids. V lost 6 bases and J lost 15; bases outside the gene matches: 14. CDR1 is MNHEY and CDR2 is SMNVEV in the germline V gene (reference sequence). The CDR3 reads CASSPSGTGASRFF. DNA for the CDR3: TGTGCCAGCAGCCCTTCCGGGACAGGGGCATCTCGGTTCTTC.

This clone was seen once. V gene TRBV4-2 combines with J gene TRBJ2-1; D not certain. Germline CDR1 and CDR2: LGHNA and YNFKEQ. V was shortened by 4 bases and J by 1 base, with 5 bases between the two germline ends. The CDR3 is 13 amino acids. CDR3 protein: CASSLESYNEQFF. CDR3 DNA sequence: TGTGCCAGCAGCCTGGAGTCCTACAATGAGCAGTTCTTC.

V gene TRBV2 combines with J gene TRBJ1-1; TRBD1 matches 7 bases. The CDR3 has 14 amino acids. Germline V gene lookup returns CDR1 SNHLY and CDR2 FYNNEI. J lost 6 bases, V lost 6 bases, and 10 bases had no gene match. This chain's CDR3 is CASRVDRVYSEAFF. The CDR3 DNA follows: TGTGCCAGCAGGGTAGACAGGGTCTACTCTGAAGCTTTCTTT.